Here is one T cell receptor beta chain with its context. Patients of the Seattle cohort, enrolled during active infection, were followed longitudinally. This record comes from a study of blood T cell repertoires in COVID-19. For the study at large: Samples came from the United States, Italy and Spain, spanning acute and convalescent COVID-19. The analysed material was cDNA or gDNA that came from T cells, B-cell-depleted T cells, or PBMCs.

V dropped 5 bases and J dropped 4 bases, with 8 bases sitting between them. Germline assignment: CDR1 KGHDR and CDR2 SFDVKD. The CDR3 has 12 amino acids. In the source study's methods: Quantification of nucleated cells was approximated via reference gene primer amplification. Libraries were prepared by immunoSEQ multiplex PCR; TCRdb keeps only in-frame clonotypes and omits some of them. V, J and clone size are taken as reported in that table, and D and trimming were inferred from the DNA itself. The sample shows about 200,000 clones, over 65% of them seen only once. This clonotype was sampled from a person aged 65 to 79 with COVID-19, enrolled during active disease. Sequencing input: peripheral blood. This chain links TRBV24-1 with TRBJ2-7, with D hard to call. CDR3 sequence: CATSGSGYEQYF. The DNA of the CDR3 is TGTGCCACCAGTGGTTCCGGGTACGAGCAGTACTTC.